Included here is one T cell receptor beta chain sequence, with context. The target antigen is unknown. The data originate from a study of blood T cells in healthy people across ages. Overall study findings and caveats: Compared with aged donors, long-lived donors showed fewer expanded clones, suggesting selection.

For the second PCR, which ran for about 7 to 12 cycles, a sample-barcoded 5' primer and a J-beta primer mix were used. MiXCR, run by TCRdb on the 5' RACE reads, gives a single entry per CDR3 protein. The sample shows hundreds of thousands of distinct CDR3 sequences, 20% to 25% of them seen only once. CDR3 length equals 16 residues. Trimming took 1 base from V and 6 from J, leaving 18 bases between them. Germline lookup yields CDR1 SGHTA and CDR2 FQGNSA. The J gene is TRBJ1-2, the V gene TRBV7-2, with D perhaps matching TRBD1 (5 bases). The specimen sequenced was blood. This receptor was obtained from a man between 65 and 80 years old in good health. The CDR3 DNA reads TGTGCCAGCAGCTTAGTTGCGGGGCCGCCCGACGATGGCTACACCTTC. This encodes CASSLVAGPPDDGYTF.